This TCR beta chain was profiled in a study of blood T cell repertoires in COVID-19. Overall study: Specimens from acute and convalescent COVID-19 originated in the United States, Italy and Spain. T cells, B-cell-depleted T cells, or PBMCs provided the cDNA or gDNA that served as material.

In the authors' workflow: Researchers report that nucleated cell counts were estimated from reference gene primer amplification. TCRdb keeps only in-frame clones here, not all; method: immunoSEQ multiplex PCR. That table furnishes V, J and clone size, whereas the DNA furnished D and trimming. The profile shows around 110,000 clones, roughly 84% of them singletons. The CDR3 runs 15 residues. Looked up from germline, CDR1 is MNHEY and CDR2 is SVGAGI. V was clipped by 6 bases and J by 0 bases, with 9 bases between them. Material for sequencing was peripheral blood. This TCR was recovered from a human donor in a cohort sampled during active COVID-19. The chain recombines TRBV6-5 with TRBJ1-6, with D perhaps TRBD1 (6 bases). CDR3 nucleotide sequence: TGTGCCAGCAGACTGGACAGCTCCTATAATTCACCCCTCCACTTT. This encodes CASRLDSSYNSPLHF.